This T cell receptor beta chain was identified in a study of blood T cell repertoires in COVID-19. Across the study: Sample material is recorded as cDNA or gDNA derived from T cells, B-cell-depleted T cells, or PBMCs.

The CDR3 has 14 residues. V shed 4 bases, J shed 11 bases, and the junction held 8 bases outside the gene matches. Germline values: CDR1 MNHEY, CDR2 SVGAGI. Original processing methods: Counts of nucleated cells, estimated from reference gene primer amplification, were obtained. The assay was immunoSEQ multiplex PCR, and TCRdb's table has in-frame clones only and misses some. V, J and clone size are those of that table, while D and trimming were read from the DNA. The data hold about 8,000 clones, with about 91% observed a single time. This clone appeared a single time. This receptor was identified in a woman between 45 and 65 years old with active COVID-19. The chain carries TRBV6-5 and TRBJ1-6; TRBD1 agrees at 7 bases. What was sequenced was peripheral blood. The CDR3 reads CASSLRQGRTPLHF. The CDR3 DNA reads TGTGCCAGCAGTTTGAGACAGGGTAGGACACCCCTCCACTTT.